Below, 21 T cell receptor beta chains from the same sample are listed, as sequenced in a study of blood T cell repertoires in COVID-19. Here immunoSEQ multiplex PCR was the method, and the copy in TCRdb shows in-frame clones only, minus some. The table records fewer than 200,000 clones, about 72% of them present only once. Source material: PBMCs or T cells enriched from blood (not recorded which). The receptor source for this set is a woman aged 45-60 years who had recovered from COVID-19.

The chain links TRBV27 to TRBJ2-6; D might be TRBD2 (6 bases). Trimming took off 1 base at V and 2 bases at J, with 9 bases between the two ends. This CDR3 contains 16 residues. From germline, CDR1 is MNHEY and CDR2 SMNVEV (reference sequence). CDR3 DNA sequence: TGTGCCAGCAGTTTATACGGGGGAACTGGGGCCAACGTCCTGACTTTC. It specifies CASSLYGGTGANVLTF.

V usage is TRBV5-4 and J usage is TRBJ2-3; 11 bases line up with TRBD2. The V and J ends lost 4 bases and 5 bases, in that order; junction bases with no gene match: 9. Germline V gene lookup returns CDR1 SGHNT and CDR2 YYREEE (reference sequence). The CDR3 covers 16 residues. The CDR3: CASSLRSGRALDTQYF. CDR3 DNA sequence: TGTGCCAGCAGCCTACGTAGCGGGAGGGCCCTAGATACGCAGTATTTT.

Only a few counts were recorded for this clone. The rearrangement links TRBV27 to TRBJ1-4; possibly TRBD1 for D (5 bases). Trimming cost V 2 bases and J 8 bases, with 15 bases left between them. The CDR3 covers 15 residues. Germline CDR1 MNHEY, CDR2 SMNVEV (reference sequence). The DNA of the CDR3 is TGTGCCAGCAGTTTAATTGGACAAGGCCGAGAAAAACTGTTTTTT. This sequence encodes CASSLIGQGREKLFF. Variable domain in full (rest from reference TRBV27 and TRBJ1-4): EAQVTQNPRYLITVTGKKLTVTCSQNMNHEYMSWYRQDPGLGLRQIYYSMNVEVTDKGDVPEGYKVSRKEKRNFPLILESPSPNQTSLYFCASSLIGQGREKLFFGSGTQLSVL.

CDR3 in amino acids: CASSSLQGWTGELFF. The CDR3 DNA reads as TGTGCCAGTAGTTCACTACAGGGCTGGACCGGGGAGCTGTTTTTT. J is TRBJ2-2 and V is TRBV19; TRBD1 is a possible D gene (6 bases). Germline V gives CDR1 LNHDA, CDR2 SQIVND (reference sequence). This CDR3 is built from 15 residues. V shed 5 bases and J shed 5 bases, with 15 bases lying between them.

This clone appeared a single time. The chain uses TRBV11-2 and TRBJ2-1, with 9 positions matching TRBD2. The CDR3 length is 15 residues. The germline CDR1 and CDR2 sequences are SGHAT and FQNNGV. The V segment lost 0 bases and the J segment 3 bases; nucleotides outside the gene matches: 0. The DNA for the CDR3 is TGTGCCAGCAGCTTAGAACTAGCGGGCTACAATGAGCAGTTCTTC. Its translation: CASSLELAGYNEQFF.

This clone was observed a few times. The chain combines TRBV7-6 with TRBJ2-5; D perhaps matches TRBD1 (6 bases). CDR3 size: 13 residues. Per germline, CDR1 SGHVS and CDR2 FNYEAQ. V gave up 8 bases and J gave up 2 bases, with 12 bases separating them. CDR3: CASARGRQETQYF. The DNA of the CDR3 is TGTGCCAGCGCCAGGGGCAGGCAAGAGACCCAGTACTTC.

This chain links TRBV3-1 (or the pseudogene TRBV3-2) with TRBJ1-6; maybe TRBD1 (5 bases). The germline gives CDR1 LGHDT, CDR2 YNNKEL (reference sequence). The V end lost 1 base, the J end lost 8 bases, and 6 bases lay between the germline ends. The CDR3 consists of 13 residues. This CDR3 is CASSQGGYSPLHF. CDR3 in DNA: TGTGCCAGCAGCCAAGGGGGCTATTCACCCCTCCACTTT.

The table lists this clone with many counts. The genes are TRBV9 and TRBJ1-3; 9 nucleotides agree with TRBD1. CDR3 length: 17 residues. CDR1 and CDR2 from the germline V gene are SGDLS and YYNGEE. V lost 0 bases and J lost 0; bases outside the gene matches: 4. The CDR3 coding sequence is TGTGCCAGCAGCGTAGACGGGACAGGGTACTCTGGAAACACCATATATTTT. The encoded protein is CASSVDGTGYSGNTIYF.

The J gene is TRBJ2-2, the V gene TRBV5-1; TRBD2 might be the D (6 bases). V lost 4 bases, J lost 4 bases, and 14 bases lay in between. The CDR3 totals 15 residues. Per germline, CDR1 SGHRS and CDR2 YFSETQ. The CDR3 reads CASSVGGPLTGELFF. The CDR3 bases are TGCGCCAGCAGCGTCGGGGGACCCCTCACCGGGGAGCTGTTTTTT.

The J gene is TRBJ2-7, the V gene TRBV7-6, with 8 bases fitting TRBD1. This CDR3 is 16 amino acids long. Germline loops: CDR1 SGHVS, CDR2 FNYEAQ. V was clipped by 5 bases and J by 6 bases; unmatched bases: 15. In DNA, the CDR3 is TGTGCCAGCAGCCCCCGCCCCGGGACAGGCCCCCTCGAGCAGTACTTC. Translated: CASSPRPGTGPLEQYF.

This clone was recorded only once. The V gene is TRBV14, the J gene TRBJ1-1; no clear D. Germline V gene sequence: CDR1 SGHDN, CDR2 FVKESK. Between the trimmed V and J ends, which lost 4 bases and 0 bases, there was a span of 12 bases. The CDR3 loop spans 15 amino acids. In DNA, the CDR3 is TGTGCCAGCAGCCGTCAGAAATTGATGAACACTGAAGCTTTCTTT. Residues: CASSRQKLMNTEAFF.

The genes are TRBV29-1 and TRBJ2-1, with D tentatively TRBD1 (7 bases). CDR3 size: 14 residues. V was shortened by 2 bases and J by 8 bases, with 16 bases between the two germline ends. Germline V lookup: CDR1 SQVTM, CDR2 ANQGSEA. The CDR3 is CSVERLARGDEQFF. The CDR3, as DNA: TGCAGCGTTGAAAGGCTAGCCAGGGGGGATGAGCAGTTCTTC.

This chain joins TRBV5-1 and TRBJ2-1; D gene ambiguous. Between the trimmed V and J ends, which lost 2 bases and 9 bases, there was a span of 18 bases. The V gene's germline CDR1 is SGHRS and CDR2 YFSETQ. CDR3 length: 15 residues. The CDR3 is CASSFSLVGSGEQFF. The CDR3 coding sequence is TGCGCCAGCAGCTTCTCTTTGGTTGGGTCGGGTGAGCAGTTCTTC.

This rearrangement joins TRBV9 to TRBJ1-4, with D possibly TRBD1 on 5 matching bases. Trimming pared 1 base from V and 8 bases from J, leaving 12 bases between. The CDR3 length is 14 residues. The germline V gene has CDR1 SGDLS and CDR2 YYNGEE. CDR3 region: CASSVPGLGEKLFF. For the CDR3, the DNA is TGTGCCAGCAGCGTACCAGGGCTCGGGGAAAAACTGTTTTTT.

The sample holds one count of this clone. The CDR3, as DNA: TGTGCCAGCAGCGTAGCTGCGACAGACTATGGCTACACCTTC. This encodes CASSVAATDYGYTF. The rearrangement joins TRBV9 to TRBJ1-2; D might be TRBD1 (5 bases). Germline CDR1 reads SGDLS; CDR2 reads YYNGEE. V lost 0 bases and J 3 bases, leaving 9 bases between the germline ends. CDR3 length equals 14 residues.

V is TRBV19 and J is TRBJ2-2; TRBD1 aligns across 9 bases. Germline V gene lookup returns CDR1 LNHDA and CDR2 SQIVND (reference sequence). With 5 bases clipped from V and 2 bases from J, the junction kept 3 bases outside the gene matches. This CDR3 has 15 residues. CDR3 loop: CASSQQGANTGELFF. CDR3 coding DNA: TGTGCCAGTAGTCAACAGGGGGCCAACACCGGGGAGCTGTTTTTT.

This sequence joins TRBV28 and TRBJ2-7; 8 nucleotides agree with TRBD2. The CDR3 spans 15 residues. V was pared by 3 bases and J by 2 bases, with 6 bases of the junction left unmatched. Germline CDR1 and CDR2: MDHEN and SYDVKM. The CDR3: CASSFTGGGTYEQYF. The DNA for the CDR3 is TGTGCCAGCAGTTTCACGGGCGGGGGGACCTACGAGCAGTACTTC.

CDR3 nucleotides: TGTGCTAGTGACTCCCCTACTGAATGGACACCGCTATTGTACGAGCAGTACTTC. Encoded protein: CASDSPTEWTPLLYEQYF. The chain employs TRBV12-5 and TRBJ2-7, with D possibly matching TRBD1 (5 bases). Germline V gene lookup returns CDR1 LGHNT and CDR2 FRNRAP. Trimming took off 7 bases at V and 4 bases at J, with 29 bases between the two ends. The CDR3 extends over 18 amino acids.

The chain links TRBV2 to TRBJ2-2, with 10 bases aligning to TRBD1. Germline V CDR1 and CDR2: SNHLY, FYNNEI. Trimming removed 5 bases from V and 6 bases from J; junction bases left unmatched: 18. The CDR3 sequence is 19 residues long. CDR3 in amino acids: CASSHNPGTGVPDPGELFF. The CDR3 DNA follows: TGTGCCAGCAGTCACAACCCCGGGACAGGGGTTCCAGACCCCGGGGAGCTGTTTTTT. The whole variable domain, remainder taken from reference TRBV2 and TRBJ2-2, is EPEVTQTPSHQVTQMGQEVILRCVPISNHLYFYWYRQILGQKVEFLVSFYNNEISEKSEIFDDQFSVERPDGSNFTLKIRSTKLEDSAMYFCASSHNPGTGVPDPGELFFGEGSRLTVL.

The rearrangement uses TRBV6-5 and TRBJ1-2; a weak D match, TRBD1 (6 bases). The germline gives CDR1 MNHEY, CDR2 SVGAGI. V gave up 2 bases and J gave up 9 bases, with 16 bases separating them. This CDR3 comprises 14 residues. Written as DNA, the CDR3 is TGTGCCAGCAGTTACACGGGGACCGGGACAAGCTACACCTTC. As protein: CASSYTGTGTSYTF.

V gene TRBV7-9 combines with J gene TRBJ2-1; no clear D. V shed 5 bases and J shed 10 bases, with 15 bases lying between them. In germline, CDR1 is SEHNR, CDR2 FQNEAQ (reference sequence). This CDR3 is 13 amino acids long. The CDR3 nucleotides read TGTGCCAGCAGCACCATCCTAGAACGCGAGCAGTTCTTC. It is translated as CASSTILEREQFF.